The clone carrying this TCR beta chain appeared a few times. Its specificity is unknown. The trim removed 3 bases at V and 7 bases at J, leaving 7 bases unmatched. The CDR3 contains 15 residues. The record originates from a study of T-cell memory formation after mild COVID-19. Across the whole study: TCR clusters mostly belonged to single donors. Overall study findings and caveats: Those CD4+ clones that contracted were mainly in CM and EM (CD8+ ones in EMRA). Memory from before infection featured some responding clones, which suggests cross-reactive memory joined.

TCRdb passed the 5' RACE reads through MiXCR, listing each CDR3 protein once. This sample has roughly 110,000 distinct CDR3 sequences, with 17% found just once. This clonotype was obtained from an adult woman who had mild COVID-19 (a few samples of this study predate the infection). Cell type and time point are not known. The chain uses TRBV12-3 or TRBV12-4 and TRBJ2-1, with TRBD1 identical over 9 bases. The sample was PBMCs or a T cell subset sorted from them (not recorded which). CDR3 in DNA: TGTGCCAGCAGTTTCCGGGACAGGGCTTGGAATGAGCAGTTCTTC. Protein: CASSFRDRAWNEQFF.